This T cell receptor (beta chain) was found in a study of graft-versus-host responses after intestinal transplantation. Background on the study: Isolated intestinal, liver-intestinal, or multivisceral transplants were what recipients had. Study-wide results and caveats: In recipient marrow, GvH clones were found, and some appeared first in ileum or blood.

The V gene end was trimmed by 4 bases and the J gene end by 7 bases; junction bases not matched to a gene: 9. CDR3 length: 15 amino acids. CDR1 WNHNN and CDR2 SYGVQD come from the germline V gene (reference sequence). For this clone: As yet, its antigen is unknown.

The data were produced by immunoSEQ multiplex PCR, yet TCRdb's version contains in-frame clones alone and is incomplete. The sample carries 100,000 to 120,000 clones, roughly 93% recorded once. The source of this sequence is a human donor who received an intestinal transplant. The J gene is TRBJ2-1, the V gene TRBV10-1; 8 bases align to TRBD2. The sequenced sample was unstimulated CD8+ T cells sorted from spleen or lymph node cells, obtained before intestinal transplant. CDR3 sequence reads: CASSVKTGGGNEQFF. Written as DNA, the CDR3 is TGCGCCAGCAGTGTAAAAACGGGAGGGGGGAATGAGCAGTTCTTC.